This record looks at one T cell receptor beta chain sequence and its context. Its antigen is currently unknown. This sample is drawn from a study of cytomegalovirus exposure and HLA in healthy donors. Study-level points and caveats: It was likely that a cluster of highly shared sequence variants was a sequencing artifact.

Donors sampled were nominally healthy, though unrecorded immune exposures were likely. Primers: 60 Vbeta forward and 13 Jbeta reverse. Per the authors' pipeline: Later, an analysis found around 77 million unique TCR beta chains, and about 9.9 million of these were shared. Repertoires were generated with immunoSEQ multiplex PCR, while TCRdb's copy carries only in-frame clones and drops some. V, J and clone size are those of that table, while D and trimming were read from the DNA. The sample lists some 45,000 clones; about 72% were seen once. The sample taken for sequencing was PBMCs. The source of this sequence is a man aged 30-40 years in good health and CMV-seronegative.

For the CDR3, the DNA is TGTGCCAGCAGTGGACTAGCGGAGGTCGGTGAGCAGTTCTTC. Amino acids: CASSGLAEVGEQFF. This sequence joins TRBV2 and TRBJ2-1; 9 bases map to TRBD2. Looked up from germline, CDR1 is SNHLY and CDR2 is FYNNEI. CDR3 length equals 14 residues. Unmatched junction bases numbered 7, after V lost 4 bases and J lost 9 bases.